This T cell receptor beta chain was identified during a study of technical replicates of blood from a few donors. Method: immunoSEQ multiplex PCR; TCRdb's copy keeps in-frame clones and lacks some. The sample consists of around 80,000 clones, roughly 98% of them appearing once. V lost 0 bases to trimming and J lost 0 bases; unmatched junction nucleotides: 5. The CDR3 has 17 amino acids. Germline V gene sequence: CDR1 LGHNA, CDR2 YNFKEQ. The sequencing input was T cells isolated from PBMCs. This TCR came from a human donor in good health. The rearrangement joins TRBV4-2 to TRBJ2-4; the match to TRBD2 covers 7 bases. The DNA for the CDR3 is TGTGCCAGCAGCCAAGAGTGGGCGGGGGTAGCCAAAAACATTCAGTACTTC. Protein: CASSQEWAGVAKNIQYF.